Listed below are T cell receptor beta chains from one sample, sequenced in a study of blood T cell repertoires in COVID-19. The table came from immunoSEQ multiplex PCR; TCRdb's copy has only in-frame clones and leaves some out. The sample consists of under 300,000 clones, roughly 86% of them appearing once. Sequenced: PBMCs or T cells enriched from blood (not recorded which). The source is a middle-aged woman with acute COVID-19. Both conserved end residues are part of each CDR3. D genes are given only for firm matches. Size values are once, few and many counts, or a class for expanded clones, and some rows have none.

v_gene	d_gene	j_gene	abundance	CDR3aa	CDR3nt
TRBV3-1/TRBV3-2	.	TRBJ1-5	.	CASSQDSGRVGQPQHF	TGTGCCAGCAGCCAAGATTCTGGGAGGGTTGGACAGCCCCAGCATTTT
TRBV13	.	TRBJ1-3	.	CASSSGGGPRNTIYF	TGTGCCAGCAGCTCGGGTGGTGGCCCTAGAAACACCATATATTTT
TRBV10-1	.	TRBJ2-3	.	CATAYSPTDTQYF	TGCGCCACCGCCTATTCTCCCACAGATACGCAGTATTTT
TRBV21-1	.	TRBJ2-1	.	CASSKIAAGATNEQFF	TGTGCCAGCAGCAAAATAGCCGCGGGAGCGACCAATGAGCAGTTCTTC
TRBV29-1	TRBD2	TRBJ2-5	.	CSVRSGALQETQYF	TGCAGCGTTAGAAGCGGGGCCTTACAAGAGACCCAGTACTTC
TRBV7-3	TRBD1	TRBJ1-6	.	CASSSTGTGFSPLHF	TGTGCCAGCAGCTCTACCGGGACAGGGTTCTCACCCCTCCACTTT
TRBV30	.	TRBJ2-2	.	CAWNRAGTLNTGELFF	TGTGCCTGGAATAGAGCCGGGACACTAAACACCGGGGAGCTGTTTTTT
TRBV29-1	.	TRBJ1-1	.	CSVEGGHTEAFF	TGCAGCGTTGAAGGGGGGCACACTGAAGCTTTCTTT
TRBV25-1	TRBD2	TRBJ2-3	once	CASSEYASGSIDTQYF	TGTGCCAGCAGTGAATACGCTAGCGGGAGTATTGATACGCAGTATTTT
TRBV6-1	TRBD2	TRBJ2-1	.	CASSDRASGSNEQFF	TGTGCCAGCAGTGATAGGGCTAGCGGGAGTAATGAGCAGTTCTTC
TRBV6-2/TRBV6-3	.	TRBJ2-6	.	CASSPDYPGANVLTF	TGTGCCAGCAGTCCGGACTACCCTGGGGCCAACGTCCTGACTTTC
TRBV2	TRBD2	TRBJ2-3	.	CASGLALGDTQYF	TGTGCCAGCGGACTAGCCCTTGGGGATACGCAGTATTTT
TRBV29-1	.	TRBJ1-1	.	CSVIRAKGANTEAFF	TGCAGCGTAATCCGGGCCAAAGGGGCGAACACTGAAGCTTTCTTT
TRBV6-5	TRBD1	TRBJ1-3	.	CASSYFAQGSGNTIYF	TGTGCCAGCAGTTATTTCGCACAGGGGTCTGGAAACACCATATATTTT
TRBV5-8	TRBD2	TRBJ2-1	.	CASSLAIGSGRNEQFF	TGTGCCAGCAGCTTGGCCATTGGTAGCGGGAGAAATGAGCAGTTCTTC
TRBV5-1	.	TRBJ2-2	.	CASSLAGIAANTGELFF	TGCGCCAGCAGCTTGGCCGGGATAGCCGCGAACACCGGGGAGCTGTTTTTT
TRBV6-6	.	TRBJ1-2	.	CASSGENLYGYTF	TGTGCCAGCAGCGGGGAGAACCTGTATGGCTACACCTTC
TRBV9	.	TRBJ2-3	.	CASSVDFRYDTQYF	TGTGCCAGCAGCGTAGATTTCAGATACGATACGCAGTATTTT
TRBV4-1	.	TRBJ2-1	.	CASSEEAGRLANNEQFF	TGCGCCAGCAGCGAAGAAGCTGGTAGGCTAGCCAACAATGAGCAGTTCTTC
TRBV27	TRBD2	TRBJ2-7	once	CASSSLAGVEISYEQYF	TGTGCCAGCAGTTCATTAGCGGGAGTCGAAATCTCCTACGAGCAGTACTTC
TRBV27	TRBD1	TRBJ1-4	.	CASSPFRQGATNEKLFF	TGTGCCAGCAGTCCCTTTAGACAGGGGGCAACTAATGAAAAACTGTTTTTT